Listed here is a single T cell receptor (beta chain). The record originates from a study of T cells after yellow fever vaccination. The CDR3 consists of 11 residues. The V end lost 3 bases, the J end lost 7 bases, and 7 bases lay between the germline ends. Germline assignment: CDR1 DFQATT and CDR2 SNEGSKA (reference sequence). The 5'RACE template-switching step produced TCR cDNA and added a universal primer site and UMIs. TCRdb independently ran MiXCR on the 5' RACE reads; one entry per CDR3 protein. The sample has about 630,000 distinct CDR3 sequences, 9% to 15% seen once; the top ten hold 15%. Specimen: PBMCs, collected on the day of the yellow fever booster vaccination. The chain couples TRBV20-1 to TRBJ2-1; D is uncertain. The source is a man aged 25 to 45 who received the YFV17D yellow fever vaccine. The CDR3 nucleotides read TGCAGTGCTAGGATCCGGAATGAGCAGTTCTTC. Translated: CSARIRNEQFF.